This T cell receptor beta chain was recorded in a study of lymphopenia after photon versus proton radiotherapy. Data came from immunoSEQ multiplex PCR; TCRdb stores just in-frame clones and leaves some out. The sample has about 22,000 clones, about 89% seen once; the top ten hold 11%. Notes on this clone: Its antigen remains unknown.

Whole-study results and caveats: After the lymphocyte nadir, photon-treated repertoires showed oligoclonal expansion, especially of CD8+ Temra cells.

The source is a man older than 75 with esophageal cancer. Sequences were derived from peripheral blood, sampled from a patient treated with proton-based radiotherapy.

For the CDR3, the DNA is TGCGCCAGCAGCCAAGGTGGGGGATACGAGCAGTACTTC. Residues: CASSQGGGYEQYF. The V and J genes are TRBV4-3 and TRBJ2-7, with D perhaps TRBD1 or TRBD2 (5 bases each). Looked up from germline, CDR1 is LGHNA and CDR2 is YSLEER. The CDR3 spans 13 residues. V lost 1 base and J 4 bases, leaving 8 bases between the germline ends.